This TCR beta chain was observed in a study of follicular helper T cells after annual influenza vaccination. Whole-study results and caveats: Change in circulating plasmablasts correlated with ICOS+CD38+ cTfh clonality change.

V dropped 0 bases and J dropped 14 bases, with 17 bases sitting between them. This CDR3 spans 15 amino acids. Germline V gene sequence: CDR1 MNHEY, CDR2 SMNVEV (reference sequence). Measured with immunoSEQ multiplex PCR; TCRdb has only the in-frame clones, and not every one. The table has 2,000 to 2,500 clones, about 87% seen once; the top ten hold approximately 2.5%. The time point was: 2014-2015 season, pre-vaccination. Sorted cTfh were non-naive CD4+CXCR5+PD-1+, either ICOS+CD38+ or ICOS-CD38-. With respect to this clone: Its antigen is as yet unknown.

V gene TRBV27 combines with J gene TRBJ1-6; perhaps TRBD1 as D (6 bases). The starting material was CXCR5+ CD38+ circulating T follicular helper cells from blood, obtained on the day of influenza vaccination. Subset: circulating Tfh, non-naive CD4+CXCR5+PD-1+ (ICOS+CD38+ or ICOS-CD38-). This TCR derives from an adult who received the influenza vaccine. CDR3 sequence: CASSLSGANRGALHF. In DNA form, the CDR3 reads TGTGCCAGCAGTTTATCGGGGGCCAACCGTGGGGCCCTCCACTTT.